This TCR beta chain originates from a study of cytomegalovirus exposure and HLA in healthy donors. At the level of the study: An early data release held 80 million or so unique TCRs from HLA-typed donors.

Study findings and constraints: Later analysis identified a missense DCLRE1C variant that was linked to TCR beta V- and J-gene trimming. For most TCR sequences rarity was the rule, although some public TCRs occurred in many donors. Most TCR beta V segments were productive about 87% or about 30% of the time in an earlier analysis.

The CDR3 is 13 residues long. CDR1 and CDR2 (germline): LNHDA, SQIVND (reference sequence). V lost 3 bases and J lost 4, with 9 bases in between. To note about this clone: Its antigen is undetermined.

A multiplex PCR was run with 60 Vbeta primers and 13 Jbeta primers. The protocol was immunoSEQ multiplex PCR, while the TCRdb copy is restricted to in-frame clones and leaves out a portion. Among about 190,000 clones listed, around 87% were seen once. The TCR was taken from a man aged 30 to 45 in good health and CMV-seronegative. The J gene is TRBJ1-2, the V gene TRBV19; a possible D gene is TRBD1 (6 bases). The sample was PBMCs. The CDR3 loop is CASSIGTLYGYTF. The CDR3 coding sequence is TGTGCCAGTAGTATCGGGACACTCTATGGCTACACCTTC.